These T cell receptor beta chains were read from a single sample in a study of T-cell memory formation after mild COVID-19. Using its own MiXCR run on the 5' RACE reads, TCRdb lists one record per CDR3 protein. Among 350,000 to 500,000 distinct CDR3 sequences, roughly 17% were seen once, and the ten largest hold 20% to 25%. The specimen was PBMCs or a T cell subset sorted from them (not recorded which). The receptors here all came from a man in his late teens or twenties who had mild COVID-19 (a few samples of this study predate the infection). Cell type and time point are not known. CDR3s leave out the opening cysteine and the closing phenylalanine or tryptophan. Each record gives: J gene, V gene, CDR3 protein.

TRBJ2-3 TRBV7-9 ASSFPSVSHTDTQY
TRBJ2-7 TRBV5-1 ASSSDAYEQY
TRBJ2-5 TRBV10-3 AISATSGGAARETQY
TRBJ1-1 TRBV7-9 ASSWGGGEAF
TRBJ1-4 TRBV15 ATSREIFGTATEKLF
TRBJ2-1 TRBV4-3 ASSQEATGSNEQF
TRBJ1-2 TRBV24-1 ATSDFPGQGAYGYT
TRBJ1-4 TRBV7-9 ASSWTEEKLF
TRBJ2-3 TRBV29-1 SGEGLQGAGDTQY
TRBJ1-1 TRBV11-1 ASSYRQGSNTEAF
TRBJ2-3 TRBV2 ASSTSPIGAQY
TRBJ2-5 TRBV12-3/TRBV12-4 ASSIHGTGEKTQY
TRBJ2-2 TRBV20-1 SARDLDPTGELF
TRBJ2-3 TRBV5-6 ASGDLESTDTQY
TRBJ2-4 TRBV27 AVREAKNIQY
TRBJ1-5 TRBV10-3 AITPSDRARNQPQH
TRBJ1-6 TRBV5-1 ASSFGPGGSPLH
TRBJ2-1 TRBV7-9 ASSFRTAYNEQF
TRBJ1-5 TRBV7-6 ASSLEGEGNQPQH
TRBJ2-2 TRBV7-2 ASSRPGNGELF
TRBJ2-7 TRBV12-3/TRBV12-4 ASSWTAGSEQY
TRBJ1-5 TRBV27 ASSLGTGNGKPQH
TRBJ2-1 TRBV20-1 SARDSGYSSSYNEQF
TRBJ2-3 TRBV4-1 ASSHTFGSGGPEADTKY
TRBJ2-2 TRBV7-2 ASSFAGGPGELF
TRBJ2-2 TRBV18 ASSPGGEQLITGELF
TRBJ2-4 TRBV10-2 ASSEVRPRRNIQY
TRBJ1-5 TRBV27 ASSLSVTYSNQPQH
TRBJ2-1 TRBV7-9 ASSLLANEQF
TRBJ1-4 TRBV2 ASSGQEGGKLF
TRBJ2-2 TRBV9 ASSYRGGGELF
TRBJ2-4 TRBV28 ASSPLDREMNIQY
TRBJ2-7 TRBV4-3 ASSQGPLAGSYEQY
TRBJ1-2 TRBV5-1 ASSLDTTGGIYGYT
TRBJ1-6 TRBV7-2 ASSLAVTDPQGTLH
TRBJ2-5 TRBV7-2 ASSSAGLPGGQETQY
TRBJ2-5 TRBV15 ATSRVGVGETQY
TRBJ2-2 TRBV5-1 ASRTGPNTGELF
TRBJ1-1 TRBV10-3 AISGTNTEAF
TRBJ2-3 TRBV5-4 ASSRDQGPTDTQY
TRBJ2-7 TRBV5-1 ASSRGVGYEQY
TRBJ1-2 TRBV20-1 SATGGGWGYT
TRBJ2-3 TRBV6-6 ASSYSGPPSTDTQY
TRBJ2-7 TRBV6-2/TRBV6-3 ASSSDRGGLEQY
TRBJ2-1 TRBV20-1 SARDGDFDNEQF
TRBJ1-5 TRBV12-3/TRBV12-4 ASSLGQRNQPQH
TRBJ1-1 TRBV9 ASSPEGWGFDNTEAF
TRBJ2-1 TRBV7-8 ASSLDPDRLNNEQF
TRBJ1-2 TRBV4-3 ASSLHGSRQSQGYT
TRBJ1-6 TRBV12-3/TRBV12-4 ASRRTGANSPLH
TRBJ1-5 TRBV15 ATSREGGNNQPQH
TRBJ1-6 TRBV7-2 ASSSDSSNSPLH
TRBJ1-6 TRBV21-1 ASSLWDRPGDSPLH
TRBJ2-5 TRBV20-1 SAGPSGGWETQY
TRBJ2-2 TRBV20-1 SARTSGGAGGELF